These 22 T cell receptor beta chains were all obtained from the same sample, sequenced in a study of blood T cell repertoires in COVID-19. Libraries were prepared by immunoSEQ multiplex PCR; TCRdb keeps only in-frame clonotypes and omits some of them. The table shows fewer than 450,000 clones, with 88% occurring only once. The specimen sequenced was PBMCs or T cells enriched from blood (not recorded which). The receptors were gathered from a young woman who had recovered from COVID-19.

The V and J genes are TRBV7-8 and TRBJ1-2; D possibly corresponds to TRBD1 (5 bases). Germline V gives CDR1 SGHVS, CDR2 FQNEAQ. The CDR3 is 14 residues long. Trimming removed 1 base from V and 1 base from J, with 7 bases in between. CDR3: CASSLGQINYGYTF. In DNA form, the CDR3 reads TGTGCCAGCAGCTTAGGACAGATTAACTATGGCTACACCTTC.

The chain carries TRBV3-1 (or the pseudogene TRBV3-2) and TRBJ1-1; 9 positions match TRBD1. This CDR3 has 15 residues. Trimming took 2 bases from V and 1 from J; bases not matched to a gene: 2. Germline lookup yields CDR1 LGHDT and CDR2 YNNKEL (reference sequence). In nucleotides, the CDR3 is TGTGCCAGCAGCCAACGGACAGGGGCGAACACTGAAGCTTTCTTT. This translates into CASSQRTGANTEAFF.

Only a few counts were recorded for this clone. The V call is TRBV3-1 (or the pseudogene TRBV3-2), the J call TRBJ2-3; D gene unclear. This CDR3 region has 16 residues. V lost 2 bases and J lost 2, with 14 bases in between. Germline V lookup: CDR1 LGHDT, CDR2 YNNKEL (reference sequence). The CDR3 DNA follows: TGTGCCAGCAGCCAATCTCTAACAGCTGCCACAGATACGCAGTATTTT. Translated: CASSQSLTAATDTQYF.

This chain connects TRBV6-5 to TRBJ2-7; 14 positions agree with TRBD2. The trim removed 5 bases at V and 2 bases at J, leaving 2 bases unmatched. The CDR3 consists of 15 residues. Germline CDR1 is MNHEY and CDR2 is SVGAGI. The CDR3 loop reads CASSRLAGGPYEQYF. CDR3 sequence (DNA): TGTGCCAGCAGTCGACTAGCGGGGGGGCCCTACGAGCAGTACTTC.

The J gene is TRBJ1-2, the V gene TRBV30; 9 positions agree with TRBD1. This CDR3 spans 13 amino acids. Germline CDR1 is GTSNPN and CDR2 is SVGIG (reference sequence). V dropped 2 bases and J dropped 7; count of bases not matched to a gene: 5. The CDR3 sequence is CAWSQTGGSGYTF. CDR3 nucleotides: TGTGCCTGGAGTCAAACAGGGGGCTCTGGCTACACCTTC.

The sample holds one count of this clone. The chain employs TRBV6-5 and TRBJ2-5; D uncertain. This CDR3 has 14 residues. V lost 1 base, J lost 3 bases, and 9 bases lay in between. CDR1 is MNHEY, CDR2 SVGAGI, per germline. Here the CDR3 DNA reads TGTGCCAGCAGTTACTATCGCGGAAAAGAGACCCAGTACTTC. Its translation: CASSYYRGKETQYF.

This CDR3 reads CASRASGADTQYF. CDR3 DNA sequence: TGTGCCAGCAGGGCTAGCGGGGCCGATACGCAGTATTTT. The rearrangement links TRBV7-3 to TRBJ2-3; TRBD2 aligns across 9 bases. The CDR3 extends over 13 amino acids. Germline trimming cut 6 bases from V and 6 bases from J; bases unmatched to any gene: 4. Germline loops: CDR1 SGHTA, CDR2 FQGTGA. Full variable domain (outside the CDR3, taken from reference TRBV7-3 and TRBJ2-3): GAGVSQTPSNKVTEKGKYVELRCDPISGHTALYWYRQSLGQGPEFLIYFQGTGAADDSGLPNDRFFAVRPEGSVSTLKIQRTERGDSAVYLCASRASGADTQYFGPGTRLTVL.

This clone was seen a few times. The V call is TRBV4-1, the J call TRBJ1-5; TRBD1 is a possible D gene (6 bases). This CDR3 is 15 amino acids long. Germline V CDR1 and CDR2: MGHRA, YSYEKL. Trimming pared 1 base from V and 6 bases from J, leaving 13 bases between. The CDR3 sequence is CASSQAQGFSQPQHF. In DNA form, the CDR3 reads TGCGCCAGCAGCCAAGCACAGGGTTTCAGTCAGCCCCAGCATTTT.

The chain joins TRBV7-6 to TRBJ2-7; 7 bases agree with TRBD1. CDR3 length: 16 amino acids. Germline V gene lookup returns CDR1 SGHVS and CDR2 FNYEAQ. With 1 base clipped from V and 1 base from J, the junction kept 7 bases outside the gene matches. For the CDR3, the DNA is TGTGCCAGCAGCTTAGGTTCCCCGACAGGGTCCTACGAGCAGTACTTC. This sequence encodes CASSLGSPTGSYEQYF.

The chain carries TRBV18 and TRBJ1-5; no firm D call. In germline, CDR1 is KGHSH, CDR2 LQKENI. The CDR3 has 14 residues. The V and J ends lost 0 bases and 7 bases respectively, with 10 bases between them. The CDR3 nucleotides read TGTGCCAGCTCACCACCGGGCCGGGGACAGCCCCAGCATTTT. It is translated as CASSPPGRGQPQHF.

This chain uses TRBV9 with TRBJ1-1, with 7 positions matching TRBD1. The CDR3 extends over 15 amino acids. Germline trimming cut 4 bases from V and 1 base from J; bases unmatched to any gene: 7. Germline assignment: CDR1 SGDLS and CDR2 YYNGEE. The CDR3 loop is CASSITGASNTEAFF. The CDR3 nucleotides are TGTGCCAGCAGCATTACAGGGGCCTCGAACACTGAAGCTTTCTTT. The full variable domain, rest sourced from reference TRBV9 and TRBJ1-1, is DSGVTQTPKHLITATGQRVTLRCSPRSGDLSVYWYQQSLDQGLQFLIQYYNGEERAKGNILERFSAQQFPDLHSELNLSSLELGDSALYFCASSITGASNTEAFFGQGTRLTVV.

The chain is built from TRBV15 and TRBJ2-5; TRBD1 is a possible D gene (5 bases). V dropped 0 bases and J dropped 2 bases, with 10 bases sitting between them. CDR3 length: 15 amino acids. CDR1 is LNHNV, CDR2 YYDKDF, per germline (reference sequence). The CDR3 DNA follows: TGTGCCACCAGCAGAGATAGGGGTCTTCAAGAGACCCAGTACTTC. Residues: CATSRDRGLQETQYF.

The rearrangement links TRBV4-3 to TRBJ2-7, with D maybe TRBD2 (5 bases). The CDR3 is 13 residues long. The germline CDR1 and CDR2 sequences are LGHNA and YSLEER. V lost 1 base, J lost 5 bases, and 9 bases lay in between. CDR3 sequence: CASSQGVEDEQYF. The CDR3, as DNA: TGCGCCAGCAGCCAAGGTGTGGAGGACGAGCAGTACTTC.

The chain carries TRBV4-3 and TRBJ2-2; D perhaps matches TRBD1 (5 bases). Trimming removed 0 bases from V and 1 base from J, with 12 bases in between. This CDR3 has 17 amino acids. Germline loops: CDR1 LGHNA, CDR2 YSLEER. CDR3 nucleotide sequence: TGCGCCAGCAGCCAAGAGAAAGCAGGGCTGAACACCGGGGAGCTGTTTTTT. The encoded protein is CASSQEKAGLNTGELFF.

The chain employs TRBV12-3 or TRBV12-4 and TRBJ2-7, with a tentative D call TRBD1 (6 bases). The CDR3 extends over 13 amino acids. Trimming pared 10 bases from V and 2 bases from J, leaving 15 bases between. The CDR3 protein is CAITRTDAYEQYF. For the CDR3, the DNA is TGTGCCATAACTCGGACAGACGCCTACGAGCAGTACTTC.

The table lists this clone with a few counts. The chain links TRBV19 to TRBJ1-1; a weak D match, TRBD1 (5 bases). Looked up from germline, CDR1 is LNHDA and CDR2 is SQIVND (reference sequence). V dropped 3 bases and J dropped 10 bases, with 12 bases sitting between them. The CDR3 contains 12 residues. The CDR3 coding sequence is TGTGCCAGTAGTATCGTTGGGGCTAGAGCTTTCTTT. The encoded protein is CASSIVGARAFF.

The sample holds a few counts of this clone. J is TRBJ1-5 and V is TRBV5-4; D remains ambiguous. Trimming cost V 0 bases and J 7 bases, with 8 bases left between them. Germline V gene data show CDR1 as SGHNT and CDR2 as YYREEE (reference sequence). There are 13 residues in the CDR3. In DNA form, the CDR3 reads TGTGCCAGCAGCTTGGATTCCCGGCAGCCCCAGCATTTT. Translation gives CASSLDSRQPQHF.

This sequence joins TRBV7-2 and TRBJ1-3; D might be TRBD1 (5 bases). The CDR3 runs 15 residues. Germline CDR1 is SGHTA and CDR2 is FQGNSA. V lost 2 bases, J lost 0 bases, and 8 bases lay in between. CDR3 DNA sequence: TGTGCCAGCAGCTTAATGGACAACTCTGGAAACACCATATATTTT. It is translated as CASSLMDNSGNTIYF.

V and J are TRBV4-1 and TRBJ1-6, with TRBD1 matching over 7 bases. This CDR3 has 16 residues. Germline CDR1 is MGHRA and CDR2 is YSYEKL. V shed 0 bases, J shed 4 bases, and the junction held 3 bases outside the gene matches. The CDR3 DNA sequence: TGCGCCAGCAGCCAAGAGGAGGGGGCTTATAATTCACCCCTCCACTTT. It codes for CASSQEEGAYNSPLHF.

As DNA, the CDR3 is TGTGCCAGCAGTGAATTCGGTTATTCTGGCTACACCTTC. Protein sequence: CASSEFGYSGYTF. V gene TRBV6-1 combines with J gene TRBJ1-2; no clear D gene. The CDR3 contains 13 residues. Per germline, CDR1 MNHNS and CDR2 SASEGT. Trimming left V 2 bases short and J 7 bases short, with 11 bases between.

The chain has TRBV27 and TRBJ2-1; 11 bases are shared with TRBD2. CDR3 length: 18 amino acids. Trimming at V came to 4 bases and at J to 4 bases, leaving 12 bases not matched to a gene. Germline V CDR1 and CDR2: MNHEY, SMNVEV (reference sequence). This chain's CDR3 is CASSSRLVAGGKYNEQFF. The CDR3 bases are TGTGCCAGCAGTTCCCGTTTAGTAGCGGGGGGGAAGTACAATGAGCAGTTCTTC.

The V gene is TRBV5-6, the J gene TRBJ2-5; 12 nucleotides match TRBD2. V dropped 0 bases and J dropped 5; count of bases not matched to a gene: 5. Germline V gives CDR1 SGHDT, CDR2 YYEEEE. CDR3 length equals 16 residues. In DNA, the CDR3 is TGTGCCAGCAGCTTGGTACTAGCGGGGGGTCTGGAGACCCAGTACTTC. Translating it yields CASSLVLAGGLETQYF.